A selection of T cell receptor beta chains follows, all from one sample in a study of radiation and T cells in renal cell carcinoma. Sequenced by immunoSEQ multiplex PCR; TCRdb stores in-frame clones only, minus some. The data contain 18,000 or so clones, roughly three fifths of them singletons. Here the sequenced sample was tumor tissue, taken from a patient whose treatment was nephrectomy without radiotherapy. These receptors were collected from a man aged 45-65 years with renal cell carcinoma. Each CDR3 is given with its conserved first and last residue. D genes are given only for firm matches. Not all rows give a size; the values are once, few, many and, for expanded clones, a class.

-,TRBV11-2,TRBJ2-7,-,TGTGCCAGCAGCTCGGCCTACGAGCAGTACTTC,CASSSAYEQYF
-,TRBV19,TRBJ2-1,-,TGTGCCAGTACCGAGCGAGACAATGAGCAGTTCTTC,CASTERDNEQFF
-,TRBV2,TRBJ2-7,once,TGTGCCAGCAGTGACCCAGAACAGGGTGAAGTCTCCTACGAGCAGTACTTC,CASSDPEQGEVSYEQYF
-,TRBV5-6,TRBJ2-6,-,TGTGCCAGCAGCTCGGGTGCCAGCTCTGGGGCCAACGTCCTGACTTTC,CASSSGASSGANVLTF
-,TRBV2,TRBJ1-6,few,TGTGCCAGCAGTGAACTTGGCGTTGTTAATTCACCCCTCCACTTT,CASSELGVVNSPLHF
TRBD1,TRBV19,TRBJ1-1,-,TGTGCCAGTACTGACAGGGCTATGAACACTGAAGCTTTCTTT,CASTDRAMNTEAFF
TRBD1,TRBV18,TRBJ2-2,-,TGTGCCAGCTCACCGAGACAGGGGGACACCGGGGAGCTGTTTTTT,CASSPRQGDTGELFF
TRBD2,TRBV5-1,TRBJ2-1,-,TGCGCCAGCAGCTACGGGACTAGCGGCGACAATGAGCAGTTCTTC,CASSYGTSGDNEQFF
-,TRBV7-9,TRBJ1-3,-,TGTGCCAGCAGCTTGGCAGGGCCAGGAGGAAACACCATATATTTT,CASSLAGPGGNTIYF
TRBD1,TRBV5-6,TRBJ1-2,-,TGTGCCAGCAGCTTATATAATACAGGGGTAACCTATGGCTACACCTTC,CASSLYNTGVTYGYTF
-,TRBV27,TRBJ1-2,few,TGTGCCAGCAGTTTAAAGGGGTTGGGCTATGGCTACACCTTC,CASSLKGLGYGYTF
-,TRBV10-2,TRBJ2-5,-,TGCGCCAGCAGTGAAGGTGGGGGCGCCGGACCTTTGATCAGGACCCAGTACTTC,CASSEGGGAGPLIRTQYF
TRBD2,TRBV5-1,TRBJ2-7,-,TGCGCCAGCAGCTTAGTCGCCAGCGGGAGAGCGGATGGCGAGCAGTACTTC,CASSLVASGRADGEQYF
TRBD1,TRBV5-6,TRBJ1-2,-,TGTGCCAGCAGCTTGGCTCCACAGGGGCCTAACTATGGCTACACCTTC,CASSLAPQGPNYGYTF
-,TRBV2,TRBJ1-1,few,TGTGCCAGCAGCCAGGGGCAGGTCTCAAGAGGAGGGACTGAAGCTTTCTTT,CASSQGQVSRGGTEAFF
-,TRBV15,TRBJ1-2,-,TGTGCCACCAGCAGCATAGGGGAAGTTTCTATAGCTAACTATGGCTACACCTTC,CATSSIGEVSIANYGYTF
-,TRBV5-1,TRBJ1-2,-,TGCGCCAGCAGCCCCCGGGAAGGAAAAGCTAACTATGGCTACACCTTC,CASSPREGKANYGYTF
-,TRBV4-2,TRBJ2-5,medium-sized,TGTGCCAGCAGCCAAGGGGCAAGGGAGACCCAGTACTTC,CASSQGARETQYF
-,TRBV27,TRBJ1-2,many,TGTGCCAGCAGTTTATCCCCAGAAATCTATGGCTACACCTTC,CASSLSPEIYGYTF
-,TRBV13,TRBJ1-1,-,TGTGCCAGCAGCCAAGTCGGAGGGAGGGCTGAAGCTTTCTTT,CASSQVGGRAEAFF
TRBD1,TRBV10-3,TRBJ1-1,few,TGTGCCATCAGTGCAACTCCGGGACAGGGTGAAGCTTTCTTT,CAISATPGQGEAFF
-,TRBV2,TRBJ2-5,-,TGTGCCAGCAGGAGGGACGCCCAAGAGACCCAGTACTTC,CASRRDAQETQYF
-,TRBV18,TRBJ1-1,-,TGTGCCAGCTCCTCCCGGACGAACACTGAAGCTTTCTTT,CASSSRTNTEAFF
-,TRBV29-1,TRBJ1-1,-,TGCAGCGTTGACGGGAATGGGGCTGGCACTGAAGCTTTCTTT,CSVDGNGAGTEAFF
-,TRBV11-2,TRBJ1-1,-,TGTGCCAGCAGCCCGCCCACAGGATTGAACACTGAAGCTTTCTTT,CASSPPTGLNTEAFF
-,TRBV2,TRBJ2-2,-,TGTGCCAGCACCCTCCAGGGGCTGGGCACCGGGGAGCTGTTTTTT,CASTLQGLGTGELFF
-,TRBV6-6,TRBJ2-1,once,TGTGCCAGCAGTTTCACAATTAGCTCCTACAATGAGCAGTTCTTC,CASSFTISSYNEQFF
-,TRBV21-1,TRBJ2-5,-,TGTGCCAGCAGCAGTAAGAGCGAACAAGAGACCCAGTACTTC,CASSSKSEQETQYF
-,TRBV19,TRBJ2-3,-,TGTGCCAGTAGTATATTAGCGAACACAGATACGCAGTATTTT,CASSILANTDTQYF